The next 8 T cell receptor beta chains were all read from a single sample in a study of blood T cells in healthy people across ages. Then a second PCR, running about 6 to 12 cycles, was carried out with a sample-barcoded 5' primer and a J-beta primer mix. TCRdb itself ran the 5' RACE reads through MiXCR, one entry per CDR3 protein. The table has 550,000 to 600,000 distinct CDR3 sequences, approximately 25% seen once. Sequenced material: blood. These receptors were collected from a woman aged 70-85 years in good health.

The J gene is TRBJ1-1, the V gene TRBV7-3; D is possibly TRBD1 (6 bases). Trimming pared 5 bases from V and 0 bases from J, leaving 10 bases between. Germline V lookup: CDR1 SGHTA, CDR2 FQGTGA. This CDR3 has 14 amino acids. In DNA form, the CDR3 reads TGTGCCAGCAGCGGGGGCCCCATGAACACTGAAGCTTTCTTT. It yields the protein CASSGGPMNTEAFF.

This clonotype was counted between two and nine times. The chain uses TRBV7-2 and TRBJ2-7; 7 positions match TRBD2. The CDR3 extends over 13 amino acids. Germline CDR1 reads SGHTA; CDR2 reads FQGNSA. The V segment lost 6 bases and the J segment 3 bases; nucleotides outside the gene matches: 5. The CDR3 bases are TGTGCCAGCAGTGGACTAGGTATCTACGAGCAGTACTTC. Translation: CASSGLGIYEQYF.

The chain joins TRBV12-3 or TRBV12-4 to TRBJ2-2, with 12 bases that match TRBD1. This CDR3 has 15 amino acids. Losses at the gene ends were 5 bases for V and 4 bases for J; bases not matched to a gene: 2. The CDR3 region has the DNA TGTGCCAGCAGTGGGGACAGGGGGCTCACCGGGGAGCTGTTTTTT. Translated, it gives CASSGDRGLTGELFF.

This clonotype has a handful of counts. This chain joins TRBV4-1 and TRBJ2-7; 7 bases are shared with TRBD1. This CDR3 contains 15 residues. V lost 3 bases and J lost 1; bases outside the gene matches: 6. Per germline, CDR1 MGHRA and CDR2 YSYEKL. As DNA, the CDR3 is TGCGCCAGCAGCCAGGTTAAGACAGGGTCCTACGAGCAGTACTTC. It specifies CASSQVKTGSYEQYF.

V usage is TRBV7-2 and J usage is TRBJ2-3; D not certain. CDR3 length: 15 residues. The germline CDR1 and CDR2 sequences are SGHTA and FQGNSA. V gave up 2 bases and J gave up 6 bases, with 15 bases separating them. The CDR3 nucleotides read TGTGCCAGCAGCTTAATGGCGGTGACCGGTGATACGCAGTATTTT. It codes for CASSLMAVTGDTQYF.

The chain uses TRBV2 and TRBJ1-4, with 9 bases identical to TRBD1. The J segment lost 8 bases and the V segment lost 6 bases, leaving 4 bases of the junction unmatched. The CDR3 contains 13 residues. CDR1 is SNHLY and CDR2 is FYNNEI in the germline V gene. The chain's CDR3 is CASRGDRVEKLFF. The CDR3, as DNA: TGTGCCAGCAGGGGGGACAGGGTGGAAAAACTGTTTTTT.

The rearrangement joins TRBV7-2 to TRBJ2-5; no definite D call. Germline V gene data show CDR1 as SGHTA and CDR2 as FQGNSA. The CDR3 consists of 15 residues. V was clipped by 3 bases and J by 5 bases, with 16 bases between them. For the CDR3, the DNA is TGTGCCAGCAGCTTCCAAAAAGATTTGGGGGAGACCCAGTACTTC. Residues: CASSFQKDLGETQYF.

The gene calls are TRBV7-2 and TRBJ2-7; 11 positions match TRBD2. The CDR3 runs 16 residues. Germline assignment: CDR1 SGHTA and CDR2 FQGNSA. J lost 1 base, V lost 2 bases, and 4 bases had no gene match. The CDR3 sequence is CASSLSGTSGSYEQYF. CDR3 coding DNA: TGTGCCAGCAGCTTATCTGGGACTAGCGGATCCTACGAGCAGTACTTC. Looking up the rest from reference TRBV7-2 and TRBJ2-7 gives the full variable domain: GAGVSQSPSNKVTEKGKDVELRCDPISGHTALYWYRQSLGQGLEFLIYFQGNSAPDKSGLPSDRFSAERTGGSVSTLTIQRTQQEDSAVYLCASSLSGTSGSYEQYFGPGTRLTVT.